The 2 T cell receptor beta chains presented below share a single source sample, sequenced in a study of radiotherapy plus CTLA-4 blockade in lung cancer. Assay: immunoSEQ multiplex PCR; the TCRdb copy retains only in-frame clones and omits some. The table includes tens of thousands of clones, almost 80% detected once. The sample was peripheral blood, taken from a patient treated with radiotherapy plus ipilimumab. Source of these receptors: a human donor with non-small cell lung cancer who had stable disease on radiotherapy plus ipilimumab.

The CDR3 region is CASSSGTPPYEQYV. CDR3 DNA: TGTGCCAGCAGTTCCGGGACACCGCCCTACGAGCAGTACGTC. This chain uses TRBV6-5 with TRBJ2-7, with a possible D match to TRBD1 (6 bases). Germline CDR1 reads MNHEY; CDR2 reads SVGAGI. The length of the CDR3 is 14 residues. V was pared by 4 bases and J by 2 bases, with 12 bases between.

V usage is TRBV7-8 and J usage is TRBJ2-3, with D perhaps matching TRBD2 (5 bases). Germline lookup yields CDR1 SGHVS and CDR2 FQNEAQ. V gave up 5 bases and J gave up 1 base, with 10 bases separating them. This CDR3 has 14 amino acids. The CDR3 nucleotides are TGTGCCAGCAGCGGGGAGTCCGGCACAGATACGCAGTATTTT. Its protein product is CASSGESGTDTQYF.